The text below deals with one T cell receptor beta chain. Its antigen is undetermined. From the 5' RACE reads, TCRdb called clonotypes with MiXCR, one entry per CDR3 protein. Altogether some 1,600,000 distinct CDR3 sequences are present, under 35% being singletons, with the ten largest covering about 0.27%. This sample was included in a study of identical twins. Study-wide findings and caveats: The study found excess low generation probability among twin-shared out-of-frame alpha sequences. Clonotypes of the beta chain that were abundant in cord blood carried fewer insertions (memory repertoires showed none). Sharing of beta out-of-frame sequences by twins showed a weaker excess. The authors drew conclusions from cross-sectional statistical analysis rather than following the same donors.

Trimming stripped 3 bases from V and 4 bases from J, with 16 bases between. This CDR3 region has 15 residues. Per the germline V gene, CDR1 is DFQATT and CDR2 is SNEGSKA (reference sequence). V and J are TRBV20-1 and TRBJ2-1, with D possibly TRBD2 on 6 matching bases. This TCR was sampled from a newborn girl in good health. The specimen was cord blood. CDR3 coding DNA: TGCAGTGCTAGTTCCGGGCTAGCGCGATACAATGAGCAGTTCTTC. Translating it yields CSASSGLARYNEQFF.